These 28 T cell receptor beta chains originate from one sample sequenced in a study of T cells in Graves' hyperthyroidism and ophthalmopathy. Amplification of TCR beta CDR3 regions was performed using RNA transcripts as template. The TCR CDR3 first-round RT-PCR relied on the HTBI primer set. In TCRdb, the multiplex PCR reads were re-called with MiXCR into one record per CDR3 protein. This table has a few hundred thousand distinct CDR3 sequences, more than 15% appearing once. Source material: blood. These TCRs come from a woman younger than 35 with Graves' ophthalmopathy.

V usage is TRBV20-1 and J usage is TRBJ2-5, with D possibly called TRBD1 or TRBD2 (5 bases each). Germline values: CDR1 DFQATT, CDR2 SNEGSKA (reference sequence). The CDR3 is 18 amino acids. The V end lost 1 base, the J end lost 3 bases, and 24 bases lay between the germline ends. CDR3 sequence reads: CSARVLSGNLRREETQYF. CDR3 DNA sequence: TGCAGTGCTAGAGTCCTTTCAGGGAACTTAAGGCGGGAAGAGACCCAGTACTTC.

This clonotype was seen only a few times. CDR3 sequence (DNA): TGTGCCACCAGCAGAGAGCTCCAGGGTCTCGGTGAGCAGTTCTTC. Amino acid sequence: CATSRELQGLGEQFF. The chain uses TRBV15 and TRBJ2-1; perhaps TRBD1 as D (5 bases). This CDR3 has 15 residues. Trimming removed 0 bases at V and 9 bases at J, with 15 bases between. Looked up from germline, CDR1 is LNHNV and CDR2 is YYDKDF (reference sequence). Supplemented by reference TRBV15 and TRBJ2-1, the full variable domain reads DAMVIQNPRYQVTQFGKPVTLSCSQTLNHNVMYWYQQKSSQAPKLLFHYYDKDFNNEADTPDNFQSRRPNTSFCFLDIRSPGLGDTAMYLCATSRELQGLGEQFFGPGTRLTVL.

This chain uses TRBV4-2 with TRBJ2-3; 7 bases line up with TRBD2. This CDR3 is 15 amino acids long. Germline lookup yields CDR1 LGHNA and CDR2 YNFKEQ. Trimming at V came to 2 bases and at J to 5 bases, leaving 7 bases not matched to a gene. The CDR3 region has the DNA TGTGCCAGCAGCCAAATGTACGGACTAGGAGATACGCAGTATTTT. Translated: CASSQMYGLGDTQYF.

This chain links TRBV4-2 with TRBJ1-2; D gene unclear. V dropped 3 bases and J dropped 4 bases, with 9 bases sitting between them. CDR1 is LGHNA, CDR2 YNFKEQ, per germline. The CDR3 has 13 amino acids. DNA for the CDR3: TGTGCCAGCAGCCAGCGGGTCGGCTATGGCTACACCTTC. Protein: CASSQRVGYGYTF.

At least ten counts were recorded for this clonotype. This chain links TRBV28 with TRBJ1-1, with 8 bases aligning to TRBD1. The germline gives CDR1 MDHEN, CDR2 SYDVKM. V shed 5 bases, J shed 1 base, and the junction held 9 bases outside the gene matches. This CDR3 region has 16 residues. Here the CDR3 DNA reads TGTGCCAGCAGTCGGGGGCCCGGGACAGGGAACACTGAAGCTTTCTTT. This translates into CASSRGPGTGNTEAFF. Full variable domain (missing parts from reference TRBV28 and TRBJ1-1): DVKVTQSSRYLVKRTGEKVFLECVQDMDHENMFWYRQDPGLGLRLIYFSYDVKMKEKGDIPEGYSVSREKKERFSLILESASTNQTSMYLCASSRGPGTGNTEAFFGQGTRLTVV.

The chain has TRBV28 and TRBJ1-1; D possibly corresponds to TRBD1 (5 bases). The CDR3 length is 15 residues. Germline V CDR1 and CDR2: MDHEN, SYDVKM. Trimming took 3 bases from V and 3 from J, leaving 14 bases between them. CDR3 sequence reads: CASSFNAGSDTEAFF. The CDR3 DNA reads TGTGCCAGCAGTTTTAACGCAGGGTCAGACACTGAAGCTTTCTTT.

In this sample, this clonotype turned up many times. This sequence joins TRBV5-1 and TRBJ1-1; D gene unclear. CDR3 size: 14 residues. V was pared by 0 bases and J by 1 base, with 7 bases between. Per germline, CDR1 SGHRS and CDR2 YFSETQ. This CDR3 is CASSLEGENTEAFF. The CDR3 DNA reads TGCGCCAGCAGCTTGGAGGGAGAGAACACTGAAGCTTTCTTT.

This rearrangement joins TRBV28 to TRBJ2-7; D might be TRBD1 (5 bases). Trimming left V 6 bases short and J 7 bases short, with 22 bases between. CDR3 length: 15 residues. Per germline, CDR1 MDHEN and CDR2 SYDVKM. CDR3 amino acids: CASSDRGTLVREQYF. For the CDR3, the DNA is TGTGCCAGCAGCGATAGGGGCACCTTGGTTAGAGAGCAGTACTTC.

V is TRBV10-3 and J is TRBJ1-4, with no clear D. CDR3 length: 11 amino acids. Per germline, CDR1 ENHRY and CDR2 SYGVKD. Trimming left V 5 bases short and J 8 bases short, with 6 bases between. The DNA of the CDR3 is TGTGCCATCAGTCCCGGGGAAAAACTGTTTTTT. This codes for CAISPGEKLFF.

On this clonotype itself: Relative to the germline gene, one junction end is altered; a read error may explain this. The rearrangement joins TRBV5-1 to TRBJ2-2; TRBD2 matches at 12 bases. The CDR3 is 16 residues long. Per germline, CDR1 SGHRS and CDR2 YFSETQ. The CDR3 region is CASSLPGLAGTGELFF. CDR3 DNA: TGTGCCAGCAGCTTGCCCGGACTAGCGGGGACCGGGGAGCTGTTTTTT.

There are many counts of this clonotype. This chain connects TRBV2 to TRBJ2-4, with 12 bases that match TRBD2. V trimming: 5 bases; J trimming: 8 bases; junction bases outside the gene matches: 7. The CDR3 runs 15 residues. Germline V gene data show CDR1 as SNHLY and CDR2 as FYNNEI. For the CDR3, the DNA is TGTGCCAGCAGTATTCTAGCGGGGGGGAGCGACATTCAGTACTTC. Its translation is CASSILAGGSDIQYF.

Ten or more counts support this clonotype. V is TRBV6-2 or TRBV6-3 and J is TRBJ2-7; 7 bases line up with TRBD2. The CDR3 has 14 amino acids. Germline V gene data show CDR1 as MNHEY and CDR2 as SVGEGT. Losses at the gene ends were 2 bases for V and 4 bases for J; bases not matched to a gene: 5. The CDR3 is CASSYQRDGYEQYF. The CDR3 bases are TGTGCCAGCAGTTACCAGCGGGATGGGTACGAGCAGTACTTC.

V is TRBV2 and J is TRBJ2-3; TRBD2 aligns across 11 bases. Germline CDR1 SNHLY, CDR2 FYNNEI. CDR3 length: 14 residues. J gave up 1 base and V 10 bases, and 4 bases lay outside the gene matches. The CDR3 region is CANGLAGGTDTQYF. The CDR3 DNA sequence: TGTGCCAACGGACTAGCGGGCGGCACAGATACGCAGTATTTT.

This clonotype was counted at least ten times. This CDR3 reads CASSLARVWSTEAFF. The CDR3 DNA reads as TGTGCCAGCAGCTTAGCCCGGGTCTGGAGCACTGAAGCTTTCTTT. This chain connects TRBV7-8 to TRBJ1-1, with unresolved D. The CDR3 runs to 15 residues. Trimming took 0 bases from V and 4 from J, leaving 12 bases between them. Germline CDR1 SGHVS, CDR2 FQNEAQ.

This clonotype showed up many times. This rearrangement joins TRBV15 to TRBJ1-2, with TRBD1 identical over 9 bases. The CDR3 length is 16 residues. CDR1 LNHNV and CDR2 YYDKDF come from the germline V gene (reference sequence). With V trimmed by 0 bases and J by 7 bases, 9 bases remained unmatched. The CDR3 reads CATSRDPGQGYRGYTF. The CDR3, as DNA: TGTGCCACCAGCAGAGATCCTGGACAGGGGTACCGTGGCTACACCTTC.

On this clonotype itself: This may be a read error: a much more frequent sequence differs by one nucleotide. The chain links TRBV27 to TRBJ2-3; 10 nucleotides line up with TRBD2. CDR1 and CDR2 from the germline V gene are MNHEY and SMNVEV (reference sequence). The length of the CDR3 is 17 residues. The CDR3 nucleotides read TGTGCCAGCAGTTTAGTAGGGGGACTAGCGTTCACAGATATGCAGTATTTT. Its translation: CASSLVGGLAFTDMQYF.

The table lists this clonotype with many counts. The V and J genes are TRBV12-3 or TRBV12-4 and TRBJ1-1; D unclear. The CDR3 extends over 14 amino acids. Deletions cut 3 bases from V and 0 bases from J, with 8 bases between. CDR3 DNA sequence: TGTGCCAGCAGTTTTCGGCGGATGAACACTGAAGCTTTCTTT. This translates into CASSFRRMNTEAFF.

The CDR3 region has the DNA TGTGCCAGCAGCCAAACATCTAGCGGGGGGGACTACGAGCAGTACTTC. Protein: CASSQTSSGGDYEQYF. The chain carries TRBV13 and TRBJ2-7; 12 bases map to TRBD2. CDR1 and CDR2 from the germline V gene are PRHDT and FYEKMQ (reference sequence). The CDR3 is 16 amino acids. V trimming: 5 bases; J trimming: 3 bases; junction bases outside the gene matches: 8.

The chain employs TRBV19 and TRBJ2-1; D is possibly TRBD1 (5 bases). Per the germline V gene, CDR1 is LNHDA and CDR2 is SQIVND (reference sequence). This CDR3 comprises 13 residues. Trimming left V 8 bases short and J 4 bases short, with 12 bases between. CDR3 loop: CASRNQGYNEQFF. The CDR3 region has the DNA TGTGCCAGTCGAAATCAGGGATACAATGAGCAGTTCTTC.

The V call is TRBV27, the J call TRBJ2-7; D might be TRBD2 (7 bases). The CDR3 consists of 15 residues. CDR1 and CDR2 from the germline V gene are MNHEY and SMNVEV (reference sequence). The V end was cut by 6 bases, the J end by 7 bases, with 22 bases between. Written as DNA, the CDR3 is TGTGCCAGCAGCGAGAAACTAGCGTTGAGGGGGGAGCAGTACTTC. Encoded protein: CASSEKLALRGEQYF.

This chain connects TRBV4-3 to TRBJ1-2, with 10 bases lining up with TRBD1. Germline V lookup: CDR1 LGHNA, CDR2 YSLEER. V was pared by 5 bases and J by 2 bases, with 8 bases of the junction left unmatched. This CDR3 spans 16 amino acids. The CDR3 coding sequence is TGCGCCAGCAGCTCCGCCGGGACAGGGGCGAACTATGGCTACACCTTC. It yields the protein CASSSAGTGANYGYTF.

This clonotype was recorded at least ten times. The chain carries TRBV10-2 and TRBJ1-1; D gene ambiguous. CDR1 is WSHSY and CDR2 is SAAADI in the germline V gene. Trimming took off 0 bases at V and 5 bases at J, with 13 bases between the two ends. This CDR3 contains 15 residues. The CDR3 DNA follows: TGCGCCAGCAGTGAGTCGATGGGGATGGTTACTGAAGCTTTCTTT. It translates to CASSESMGMVTEAFF.

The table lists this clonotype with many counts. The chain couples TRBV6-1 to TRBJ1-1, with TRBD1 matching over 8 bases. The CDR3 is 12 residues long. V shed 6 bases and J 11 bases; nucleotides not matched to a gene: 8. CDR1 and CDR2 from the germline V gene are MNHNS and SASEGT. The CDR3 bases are TGTGCCAGCAGCAGGGGACAGGAGATGGCTTTCTTT. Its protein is CASSRGQEMAFF.

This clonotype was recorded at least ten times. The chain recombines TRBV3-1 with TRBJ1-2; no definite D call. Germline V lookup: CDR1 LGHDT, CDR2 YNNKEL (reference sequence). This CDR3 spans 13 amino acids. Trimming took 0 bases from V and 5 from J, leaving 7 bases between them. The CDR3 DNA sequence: TGTGCCAGCAGCCAAGAAGTGGGGTATGGCTACACCTTC. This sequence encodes CASSQEVGYGYTF.

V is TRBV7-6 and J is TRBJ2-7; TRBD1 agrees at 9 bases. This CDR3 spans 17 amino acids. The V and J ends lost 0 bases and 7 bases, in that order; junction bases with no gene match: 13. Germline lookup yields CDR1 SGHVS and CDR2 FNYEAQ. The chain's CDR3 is CASSLARPGTGSGEQYF. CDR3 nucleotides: TGTGCCAGCAGCTTAGCGCGTCCTGGGACAGGGTCTGGGGAGCAGTACTTC.

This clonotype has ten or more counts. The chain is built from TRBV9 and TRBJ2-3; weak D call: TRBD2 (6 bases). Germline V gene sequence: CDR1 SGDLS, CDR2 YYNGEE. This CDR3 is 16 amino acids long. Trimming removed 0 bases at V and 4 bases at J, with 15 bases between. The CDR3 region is CASSVGAATGADTQYF. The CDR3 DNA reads TGTGCCAGCAGCGTAGGTGCGGCGACGGGAGCAGATACGCAGTATTTT.

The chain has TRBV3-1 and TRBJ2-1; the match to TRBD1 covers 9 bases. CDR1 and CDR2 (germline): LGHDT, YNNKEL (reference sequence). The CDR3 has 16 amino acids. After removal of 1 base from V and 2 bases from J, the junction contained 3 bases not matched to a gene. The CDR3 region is CASSQGGQGAYNEQFF. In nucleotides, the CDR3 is TGTGCCAGCAGCCAAGGGGGACAGGGCGCCTACAATGAGCAGTTCTTC.

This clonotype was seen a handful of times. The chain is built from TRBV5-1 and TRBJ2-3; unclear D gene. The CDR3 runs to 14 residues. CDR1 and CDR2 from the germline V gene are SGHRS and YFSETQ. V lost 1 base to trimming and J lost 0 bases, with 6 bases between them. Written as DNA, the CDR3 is TGCGCCAGCAGCTTGAGAAGGAGCACAGATACGCAGTATTTT. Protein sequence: CASSLRRSTDTQYF.